The 18 T cell receptor beta chains listed next were all sequenced from one sample in a study of control samples from healthy donors and cancer patients. Produced via immunoSEQ multiplex PCR; TCRdb's table is partial and in-frame only. The sample includes approximately 150,000 clones, about nine tenths of them seen just once. The specimen sequenced was blood. Receptors were obtained from a man under 40 in good health.

This rearrangement joins TRBV5-8 to TRBJ2-7; D call uncertain. Per germline, CDR1 SGHTS and CDR2 YDEGEE. The V gene lost 0 bases and the J gene lost 3 bases, with 10 bases spanning the gap. The CDR3 spans 14 residues. The CDR3 sequence is CASSLGSSLYEQYF. In DNA form, the CDR3 reads TGTGCCAGCAGCTTGGGTTCGAGTCTCTACGAGCAGTACTTC.

The chain carries TRBV10-1 and TRBJ2-1; 8 bases align to TRBD2. From germline, CDR1 is WNHNN and CDR2 SYGVQD (reference sequence). The CDR3 runs 13 residues. V gave up 3 bases and J gave up 8 bases; unmatched junction bases: 3. CDR3 protein: CASSEKTSDEQFF. As DNA, the CDR3 is TGCGCCAGCAGTGAAAAGACTAGCGATGAGCAGTTCTTC.

This clone was observed once. The chain is built from TRBV9 and TRBJ1-1, with 9 nucleotides matching TRBD1. The J segment lost 3 bases and the V segment lost 4 bases, leaving 10 bases of the junction unmatched. Germline loops: CDR1 SGDLS, CDR2 YYNGEE. This CDR3 contains 16 residues. Here the CDR3 DNA reads TGTGCCAGCAGCCCTGGGACAGGGAGGGGGGACACTGAAGCTTTCTTT. Translating it yields CASSPGTGRGDTEAFF.

The rearrangement links TRBV3-1 (or the pseudogene TRBV3-2) to TRBJ1-4; D possibly corresponds to TRBD1 (6 bases). CDR3 length: 16 amino acids. From germline, CDR1 is LGHDT and CDR2 YNNKEL (reference sequence). Trimming shortened V by 0 bases and J by 3 bases, and 11 bases separated the two germline ends. CDR3 residues: CASSQDPAGANEKLFF. The CDR3 DNA follows: TGTGCCAGCAGCCAAGATCCAGCAGGGGCTAATGAAAAACTGTTTTTT.

V and J are TRBV7-3 and TRBJ2-1, with D tentatively TRBD1 (6 bases). The CDR3 has 15 amino acids. Per the germline V gene, CDR1 is SGHTA and CDR2 is FQGTGA. Trimming shortened V by 2 bases and J by 8 bases, and 16 bases separated the two germline ends. The CDR3 coding sequence is TGTGCCAGCAGCTTATCAGGGCAGGGGAAGGATGAGCAGTTCTTC. This gives the protein CASSLSGQGKDEQFF.

This chain uses TRBV4-2 with TRBJ1-6; the D gene is possibly TRBD1 (5 bases). Trimming cost V 0 bases and J 0 bases, with 12 bases left between them. The CDR3 is 18 amino acids. Germline V gives CDR1 LGHNA, CDR2 YNFKEQ. The CDR3 DNA is TGTGCCAGCAGCCAAGATTGGTCAGGGAACTCCTATAATTCACCCCTCCACTTT. As protein: CASSQDWSGNSYNSPLHF.

The chain uses TRBV2 and TRBJ1-6; D ambiguous. This CDR3 has 17 residues. The V gene lost 2 bases and the J gene lost 3 bases, with 14 bases spanning the gap. Germline values: CDR1 SNHLY, CDR2 FYNNEI. The CDR3 DNA is TGTGCCAGCAGTGAAAGCGGGGTCGCTAACTATAATTCACCCCTCCACTTT. Residues: CASSESGVANYNSPLHF.

J is TRBJ1-1 and V is TRBV6-6; D is unresolved. Germline loops: CDR1 MNHNY, CDR2 SVGAGI (reference sequence). The germline V and J ends were trimmed by 0 bases and 11 bases, with 16 bases remaining between them. CDR3 size: 14 residues. The CDR3, as DNA: TGTGCCAGCAGTTACTCACACGCTTCCCTTGAGGCTTTCTTT. Protein product: CASSYSHASLEAFF.

The V gene is TRBV29-1, the J gene TRBJ2-5; 10 bases line up with TRBD1. V lost 3 bases and J lost 7; bases outside the gene matches: 11. Germline V gene lookup returns CDR1 SQVTM and CDR2 ANQGSEA. The CDR3 sequence is 15 residues long. CDR3 loop: CSVDRGQGPSGTQYF. DNA for the CDR3: TGCAGCGTTGATAGGGGACAGGGGCCTTCCGGGACCCAGTACTTC.

This clone showed up just a few times. V and J are TRBV10-1 and TRBJ1-5; D not certain. The CDR3 runs to 16 residues. The germline V gene encodes CDR1 WNHNN and CDR2 SYGVQD (reference sequence). Trimming stripped 0 bases from V and 0 bases from J, with 9 bases between. CDR3 sequence: CASSESERYSNQPQHF. The CDR3 nucleotides read TGCGCCAGCAGTGAGTCGGAACGGTATAGCAATCAGCCCCAGCATTTT.

The genes are TRBV19 and TRBJ1-1, with D uncertain. CDR1 is LNHDA and CDR2 is SQIVND in the germline V gene (reference sequence). V lost 9 bases to trimming and J lost 5 bases, with 16 bases between them. The CDR3 spans 13 residues. CDR3 sequence (DNA): TGTGCCAGCCGGGCAGCCGGTAGAACTGAAGCTTTCTTT. Amino acid sequence: CASRAAGRTEAFF.

This clone was seen once. J is TRBJ2-3 and V is TRBV5-1; D unclear. V lost 1 base and J lost 2, with 8 bases in between. The CDR3 is 14 residues long. Looked up from germline, CDR1 is SGHRS and CDR2 is YFSETQ. The CDR3 protein is CASSLKVITDTQYF. The CDR3 bases are TGCGCCAGCAGCTTGAAGGTGATCACAGATACGCAGTATTTT.

This sequence joins TRBV30 and TRBJ2-5, with unresolved D. CDR3 length equals 12 residues. The germline V gene has CDR1 GTSNPN and CDR2 SVGIG (reference sequence). V was cut by 1 base and J by 7 bases, with 10 bases left in between. CDR3 loop: CAWSDNRGTQYF. CDR3 nucleotide sequence: TGTGCCTGGAGTGACAATCGTGGGACCCAGTACTTC.

This rearrangement joins TRBV7-9 to TRBJ2-1, with unresolved D. The CDR3 has 12 residues. V gave up 3 bases and J gave up 10 bases, with 10 bases separating them. CDR1 SEHNR and CDR2 FQNEAQ come from the germline V gene (reference sequence). The CDR3 is CASSLGQREQFF. The CDR3 nucleotides read TGTGCCAGCAGCTTGGGTCAGAGAGAGCAGTTCTTC.

This clone was detected once. This sequence joins TRBV5-1 and TRBJ1-2; the match to TRBD1 covers 9 bases. Germline V CDR1 and CDR2: SGHRS, YFSETQ. This CDR3 contains 14 residues. The V segment lost 3 bases and the J segment 5 bases; nucleotides outside the gene matches: 5. The CDR3 spells CASSSGTGRYGYTF. CDR3 DNA: TGCGCCAGCAGCTCCGGGACAGGGAGGTATGGCTACACCTTC.

This sequence joins TRBV29-1 and TRBJ2-7, with 7 bases lining up with TRBD1. Germline loops: CDR1 SQVTM, CDR2 ANQGSEA. The CDR3 sequence is 11 residues long. Unmatched junction bases numbered 4, after V lost 4 bases and J lost 7 bases. CDR3 in amino acids: CSVVQGVEQYF. CDR3 coding DNA: TGCAGCGTTGTGCAGGGGGTAGAGCAGTACTTC.

The chain joins TRBV14 to TRBJ1-2; D possibly corresponds to TRBD1 (6 bases). The CDR3 is 16 residues long. Per the germline V gene, CDR1 is SGHDN and CDR2 is FVKESK. V gave up 2 bases and J gave up 1 base, with 14 bases separating them. CDR3 sequence reads: CASSQKGQILNYGYTF. The CDR3 coding sequence is TGTGCCAGCAGCCAAAAAGGACAGATACTTAACTATGGCTACACCTTC.

The V call is TRBV7-8, the J call TRBJ2-1, with D uncertain. The V gene lost 1 base and the J gene lost 8 bases, with 6 bases spanning the gap. Germline CDR1 reads SGHVS; CDR2 reads FQNEAQ. CDR3 size: 12 residues. The CDR3 bases are TGTGCCAGCAGCTTAGTAATGGATGAGCAGTTCTTC. This sequence encodes CASSLVMDEQFF.